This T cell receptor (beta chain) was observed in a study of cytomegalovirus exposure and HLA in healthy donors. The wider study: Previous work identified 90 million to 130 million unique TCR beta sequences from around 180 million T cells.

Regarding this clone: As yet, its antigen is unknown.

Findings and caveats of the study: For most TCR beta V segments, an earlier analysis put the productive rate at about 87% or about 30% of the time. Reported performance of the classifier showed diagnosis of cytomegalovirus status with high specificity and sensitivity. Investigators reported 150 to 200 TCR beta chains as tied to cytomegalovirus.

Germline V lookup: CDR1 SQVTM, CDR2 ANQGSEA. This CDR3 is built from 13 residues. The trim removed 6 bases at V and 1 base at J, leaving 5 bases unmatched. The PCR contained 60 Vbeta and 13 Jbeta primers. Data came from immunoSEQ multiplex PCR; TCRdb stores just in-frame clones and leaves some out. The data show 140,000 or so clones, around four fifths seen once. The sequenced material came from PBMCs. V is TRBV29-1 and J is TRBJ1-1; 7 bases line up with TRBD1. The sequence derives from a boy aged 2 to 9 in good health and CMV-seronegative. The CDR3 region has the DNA TGCAGCGTGAAGGACAGGACGAACACTGAAGCTTTCTTT. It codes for CSVKDRTNTEAFF. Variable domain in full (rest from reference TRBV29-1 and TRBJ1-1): SAVISQKPSRDICQRGTSLTIQCQVDSQVTMMFWYRQQPGQSLTLIATANQGSEATYESGFVIDKFPISRPNLTFSTLTVSNMSPEDSSIYLCSVKDRTNTEAFFGQGTRLTVV.